The count of the clone carrying this T cell receptor beta chain is one. Recruitment covered about two dozen US areas and drew participants whose ages spanned about 18 to 89 years. Assignment of participants to cohorts was predicated upon participant-reported clinical history. The data stem from a study of blood T cell repertoires in COVID-19. As handled by the study authors: From reference gene primer amplification, estimates of nucleated cell counts were derived. The data were produced by immunoSEQ multiplex PCR, yet TCRdb's version contains in-frame clones alone and is incomplete. The DNA gave D and trimming, while V, J and clone size come from that table. The sample has approximately 390,000 clones, roughly 87% seen once. The CDR3 sequence is 13 residues long. Germline loops: CDR1 SGDLS, CDR2 YYNGEE. V was clipped by 4 bases and J by 8 bases, with 13 bases between them.

Sequencing used PBMCs or T cells enriched from blood (not recorded which). The chain recombines TRBV9 with TRBJ2-1, with D perhaps TRBD1 (5 bases). This TCR was recovered from a woman in her forties with acute COVID-19. The CDR3 reads CASSPQGLDEQFF. CDR3 nucleotide sequence: TGTGCCAGCAGCCCTCAGGGTTTAGATGAGCAGTTCTTC.